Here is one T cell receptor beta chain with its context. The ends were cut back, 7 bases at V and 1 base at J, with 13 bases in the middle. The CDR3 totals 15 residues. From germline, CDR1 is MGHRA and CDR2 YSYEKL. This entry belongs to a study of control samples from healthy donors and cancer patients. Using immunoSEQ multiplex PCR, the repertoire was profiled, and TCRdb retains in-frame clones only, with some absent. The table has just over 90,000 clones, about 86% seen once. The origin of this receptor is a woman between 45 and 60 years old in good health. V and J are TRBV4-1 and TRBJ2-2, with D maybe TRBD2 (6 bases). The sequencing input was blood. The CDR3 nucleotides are TGCGCCAGCACTTACCCGGGAGTGAACACCGGGGAGCTGTTTTTT. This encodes CASTYPGVNTGELFF.